This T cell receptor beta chain was sequenced for a study of cytomegalovirus exposure and HLA in healthy donors. The wider study: Among roughly 180 million T cells, an earlier analysis found about 100 million unique TCR beta sequences.

The PCR was carried out with 60 Vbeta primers and 13 Jbeta primers. How the authors handled the data: The count from a later analysis was about 80 million unique TCR beta chains, some 12 million of them shared. TCRdb's table, derived via immunoSEQ multiplex PCR, lists solely in-frame clones and lacks some. The DNA was the basis for D and trimming; V, J and clone size are from that table. The table records 90,000 to 120,000 clones, 81% of them present only once. The sequence was obtained from a man between 25 and 39 years old in good health and CMV-seronegative. Input material: PBMCs.

The CDR3 sequence: CASSQSGTGGEQYF. The DNA for the CDR3 is TGTGCCAGCAGTCAATCCGGGACAGGGGGCGAGCAGTACTTC. The chain carries TRBV6-5 and TRBJ2-7, with 11 bases that match TRBD1. The CDR3 sequence is 14 residues long. Germline loops: CDR1 MNHEY, CDR2 SVGAGI. J lost 6 bases, V lost 5 bases, and 6 bases had no gene match.